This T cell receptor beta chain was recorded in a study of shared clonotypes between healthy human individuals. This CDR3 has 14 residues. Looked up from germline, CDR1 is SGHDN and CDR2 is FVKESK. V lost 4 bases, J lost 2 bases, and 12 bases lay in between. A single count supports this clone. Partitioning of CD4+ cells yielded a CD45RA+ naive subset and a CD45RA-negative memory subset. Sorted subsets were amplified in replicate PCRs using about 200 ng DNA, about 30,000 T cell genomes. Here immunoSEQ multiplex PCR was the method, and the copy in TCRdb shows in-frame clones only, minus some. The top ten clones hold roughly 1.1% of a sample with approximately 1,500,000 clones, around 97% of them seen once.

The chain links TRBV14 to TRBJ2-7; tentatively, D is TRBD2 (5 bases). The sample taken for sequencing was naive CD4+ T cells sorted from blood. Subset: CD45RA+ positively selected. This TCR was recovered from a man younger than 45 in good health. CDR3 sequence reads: CASSRRGFPYEQYF. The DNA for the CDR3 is TGTGCCAGCAGCCGGAGAGGGTTCCCCTACGAGCAGTACTTC.